A selection of T cell receptor beta chains follows, all from one sample in a study of T cell responses to AZD1222 COVID-19 vaccine. This table comes from immunoSEQ multiplex PCR, and its TCRdb copy is limited to in-frame clones, with some not included. The table lists some 150,000 clones, roughly 93% of them singletons. The starting material was peripheral blood, obtained on day 0 of AZD1222 vaccination. These receptor sequences come from an adult in good health. Both conserved end residues are part of each CDR3. The D gene is left open where the match is weak. The listing skips clone size in some rows; elsewhere it reads once, few, many or a size class.

cdr3_nt cdr3_aa v_call clone_size d_call j_call
TGTGCCAGCACGGGGCAGATTCTACGAGGGCAGTACTTC CASTGQILRGQYF TRBV6-5 - - TRBJ2-7
TGTGCCAGCAGCTTAAACGACTATGGCTACACCTTC CASSLNDYGYTF TRBV11-2 - - TRBJ1-2
TGTGCCAGCATGATCGACAGAGGCTACGAGCAGTACTTC CASMIDRGYEQYF TRBV18 - - TRBJ2-7
TGCGCCAGCAGCCAAAACCAGGACAATGAGCAGTTCTTC CASSQNQDNEQFF TRBV4-1 - - TRBJ2-1
TGTGCCAGCAGTCAACAGGGAGGCAATGGCTACACCTTC CASSQQGGNGYTF TRBV6-5 - - TRBJ1-2
TGTGCCACCAGCAGAACGAGCGGGATTACCTACGAGCAGTACTTC CATSRTSGITYEQYF TRBV15 - TRBD2 TRBJ2-7
TGTGCCAGCTCACTGCTTCCGACTAGCCCCGGCTACAATGAGCAGTTCTTC CASSLLPTSPGYNEQFF TRBV18 - TRBD2 TRBJ2-1
TGTGCCAGCACCTCTTGGACTAGCGGGAACTACAATGAGCAGTTCTTC CASTSWTSGNYNEQFF TRBV7-9 once TRBD2 TRBJ2-1
TGTGCCAGCAGTGAAGGGGGCGGGATGACCTACAATGAGCAGTTCTTC CASSEGGGMTYNEQFF TRBV6-1 - - TRBJ2-1
TGTGCCGGGGAGGCCGACGGGACATCCTACGAGCAGTACTTC CAGEADGTSYEQYF TRBV6-5 - - TRBJ2-7
TGCGCCAGCACAAACGACGCTAGCGGGAGGGTCGGGGAGCTGTTTTTT CASTNDASGRVGELFF TRBV5-1 - TRBD2 TRBJ2-2
TGTGCCAGCTCACCTCAGGGCTCCGTAACGGGCAATGAGCAGTTCTTC CASSPQGSVTGNEQFF TRBV18 - - TRBJ2-1
TGCGCCAACCCGGGACAGCAAAAGATCAGGAGCTTAAACACCATATATTTT CANPGQQKIRSLNTIYF TRBV5-1 - TRBD1 TRBJ1-3
TGCGCCAGCAGCTTCGGGGGCTCCGGAACTGAAGCTTTCTTT CASSFGGSGTEAFF TRBV5-1 - - TRBJ1-1
TGTGCCAGCAGTTCCGCGTGGGACCGGAACACCGGGGAGCTGTTTTTT CASSSAWDRNTGELFF TRBV7-9 - - TRBJ2-2
TGTGCCAGTAGTATATTGAGGAGCCACTCCTACAATGAGCAGTTCTTC CASSILRSHSYNEQFF TRBV19 - - TRBJ2-1
TGTGCCAGCAGCTTGAAGGCCCTGGGGAACACTGAAGCTTTCTTT CASSLKALGNTEAFF TRBV5-4 - - TRBJ1-1
TGCGCCAGCAGCTTGTGGACCGGGCGGTCTGGAAACACCATATATTTT CASSLWTGRSGNTIYF TRBV5-1 - - TRBJ1-3
TGTGCCAGCAGCTTAGCGGCAGGGAACTACGAGCAGTACTTC CASSLAAGNYEQYF TRBV11-3 - - TRBJ2-7
TGCAGCGTTGTAGTCCCAAACTCCGGTGAGCAGTTCTTC CSVVVPNSGEQFF TRBV29-1 few - TRBJ2-1
TGTGCCAGCAGCCCCCAAGGGGGGGGAGCGCGCTATGGCTACACCTTC CASSPQGGGARYGYTF TRBV7-2 - - TRBJ1-2
TGTGCCAGCAGCTTAGAAAGCCCCCGAAATGACGGGGGAGGGACTGAAGCTTTCTTT CASSLESPRNDGGGTEAFF TRBV13 - - TRBJ1-1
TGTGCCATCAAGGAGAGCTTGAACACTGAAGCTTTCTTT CAIKESLNTEAFF TRBV10-3 - - TRBJ1-1
TGCGCCAGCAGCCCTGGGACAGCGAACACTGAAGCTTTCTTT CASSPGTANTEAFF TRBV10-1 - TRBD1 TRBJ1-1
TGTGCTAGTGGTTTGGGGCCTTTGACAGCTGCTAACTATGGCTACACCTTC CASGLGPLTAANYGYTF TRBV12-5 - - TRBJ1-2
TGTGCCAGCACCTCTCAGGGGGACTCCTACAATGAGCAGTTCTTC CASTSQGDSYNEQFF TRBV3-1/TRBV3-2 - TRBD1 TRBJ2-1
TGTGCCAGCAGTGACTCGACTCAGGGGAACACTGAAGCTTTCTTT CASSDSTQGNTEAFF TRBV6-4 - - TRBJ1-1
TGTGCCAGCAGTGATCCTCTAGCGGGGGGAGACGGGGAGCAGTTCTTC CASSDPLAGGDGEQFF TRBV6-1 - TRBD2 TRBJ2-1
TGCGCCAGCAGCCCTGGACCGGGGGGTAGCTCCTACAATGAGCAGTTCTTC CASSPGPGGSSYNEQFF TRBV5-1 - TRBD2 TRBJ2-1
TGTGCCAGCACCGAACCGGGACGCGGGGCTTTCTTT CASTEPGRGAFF TRBV2 once - TRBJ1-1
TGTGCCAGCACCAGGTGGGGTCTTAGCTCTGGAAACACCATATATTTT CASTRWGLSSGNTIYF TRBV28 - - TRBJ1-3
TGTGCCAGCACCGGGGACAGCTTCTACGAGCAGTACTTC CASTGDSFYEQYF TRBV6-5 - TRBD1 TRBJ2-7
TGTGCCAGCAGCTTAAAAGCGGGGGTCACAGATACGCAGTATTTT CASSLKAGVTDTQYF TRBV7-2 - TRBD2 TRBJ2-3
TGTGCCATCAGTGGATCCTACGAGCAGTACTTC CAISGSYEQYF TRBV10-3 - - TRBJ2-7
TGTGCCAGCAGCTTACAGGGGGGGGCCGGGGAGCTGTTTTTT CASSLQGGAGELFF TRBV3-1/TRBV3-2 - - TRBJ2-2